Shown below are 13 T cell receptor beta chains from a single sample sequenced in a study of CXCR3-negative and CXCR3-positive naive CD8 T cells. With UMI labels, 5' RACE was used to prepare the TRB cDNA libraries. From the 5' RACE reads, TCRdb lists one entry per CDR3 protein and no DNA. The sample data list around 140,000 distinct CDR3 sequences. The sample comprised naive CXCR3- CD8+ T cells from blood. Subset noted: CD45RO-CCR7+CD27+CD95- naive CD8+ T cells lacking CXCR3 (TNR3-). These receptors originate from a human donor in good health. Some clones in this sample may be carry-over from other donors' samples.

V gene TRBV5-1 combines with J gene TRBJ2-2; TCRdb selects TRBD1, and the lack of DNA leaves this call unchecked. The length of the CDR3 is 15 residues. CDR1 and CDR2 (germline): SGHRS, YFSETQ. The chain's CDR3 is CASSLPYEGTGELFF.

The V call is TRBV2, the J call TRBJ2-7; lacking DNA, the TRBD1 call made by TCRdb goes unchecked. Germline loops: CDR1 SNHLY, CDR2 FYNNEI. The CDR3 extends over 13 amino acids. The CDR3 spells CAGSGGQGYEQYF.

V gene TRBV25-1 combines with J gene TRBJ2-1; TCRdb designates TRBD2, a call that cannot be tested without DNA. The germline V gene has CDR1 MGHDK and CDR2 SYGVNS. This CDR3 is 14 amino acids long. CDR3: CASNLAGGPNEQFF. The full variable domain, completed using reference TRBV25-1 and TRBJ2-1, is EADIYQTPRYLVIGTGKKITLECSQTMGHDKMYWYQQDPGMELHLIHYSYGVNSTEKGDLSSESTVSRIRTEHFPLTLESARPSHTSQYLCASNLAGGPNEQFFGPGTRLTVL.

The chain employs TRBV21-1 and TRBJ1-1. TRBV21-1 is marked as a pseudogene. This CDR3 is 14 amino acids long. The CDR3 sequence: CASSQHGTGGEAFF.

This chain connects TRBV7-9 to TRBJ2-4; with no DNA, the TCRdb D assignment of TRBD2 cannot be verified. Germline CDR1 and CDR2: SEHNR and FQNEAQ (reference sequence). The length of the CDR3 is 20 residues. The chain's CDR3 is CASSLAGLAEMFLAKNIQYF. Supplemented by reference TRBV7-9 and TRBJ2-4, the full variable domain reads DTGVSQNPRHKITKRGQNVTFRCDPISEHNRLYWYRQTLGQGPEFLTYFQNEAQLEKSRLLSDRFSAERPKGSFSTLEIQRTEQGDSAMYLCASSLAGLAEMFLAKNIQYFGAGTRLSVL.

The chain links TRBV28 to TRBJ2-1; TCRdb's D call of TRBD2 is untestable without DNA. Germline loops: CDR1 MDHEN, CDR2 SYDVKM. The CDR3 is made up of 16 amino acids. This CDR3 reads CASSFAAGGLLEEQFF.

V is TRBV12-3 or TRBV12-4 and J is TRBJ2-5; TCRdb's D call, TRBD1, is unchecked because there is no DNA. This CDR3 region has 15 residues. CDR3 loop: CASSGWDRGQETQYF.

The chain couples TRBV27 to TRBJ2-3; with no DNA, the TCRdb D assignment of TRBD1 cannot be verified. CDR3 length equals 14 residues. The germline V gene encodes CDR1 MNHEY and CDR2 SMNVEV (reference sequence). CDR3 sequence reads: CASTPGAYPDTQYF.

This chain links TRBV24-1 with TRBJ2-1; lacking DNA, the TRBD1 call made by TCRdb goes unchecked. Germline V CDR1 and CDR2: KGHDR, SFDVKD. The CDR3 totals 15 residues. CDR3: CATSDLRGTGGEQFF.

The rearrangement joins TRBV3-1 to TRBJ2-5. Germline V gives CDR1 LGHDT, CDR2 YNNKEL (reference sequence). The CDR3 loop spans 12 amino acids. The CDR3 region is CASSQDQETQYF.

The chain couples TRBV9 to TRBJ2-3; TCRdb calls TRBD1, which cannot be checked without DNA. Germline V gene data show CDR1 as SGDLS and CDR2 as YYNGEE. The CDR3 length is 16 residues. The CDR3 region is CASSPQGQGAEDTQYF.

The CDR3 protein is CASSLGTASTDTQYF. The chain combines TRBV7-8 with TRBJ2-3; TCRdb designates TRBD1, a call that cannot be tested without DNA. The germline V gene encodes CDR1 SGHVS and CDR2 FQNEAQ. CDR3 length: 15 residues.

The rearrangement joins TRBV5-5 to TRBJ2-7. The CDR3 consists of 12 residues. Germline V gene data show CDR1 as SGHKS and CDR2 as YYEKEE (reference sequence). The CDR3 sequence is CASSFGGEEQFF.